This T cell receptor (beta chain) derives from a study of T cells in Graves' hyperthyroidism and ophthalmopathy. Study as a whole: Specimen type is peripheral blood, collected at initial diagnosis prior to any treatment.

In germline, CDR1 is MDHEN, CDR2 SYDVKM. The CDR3 is 15 amino acids. V was clipped by 6 bases and J by 6 bases; unmatched bases: 8. Amplified regions were TCR beta CDR3 sequences from RNA transcripts. The primer set for the first-round RT-PCR of the TCR CDR3 was HTBI. Each CDR3 protein is one row after TCRdb ran MiXCR on the multiplex PCR reads. This repertoire shows roughly 170,000 distinct CDR3 sequences, approximately 17% found once; its top ten account for 25% to 35%. Ten or more counts support this clonotype. This clonotype was obtained from a woman aged 45-65 years with Graves' hyperthyroidism. The specimen was blood. This chain joins TRBV28 and TRBJ2-1; 10 nucleotides agree with TRBD2. The CDR3 nucleotides are TGTGCCAGCAGATCTAGCGGGGGACCCCGCAATGAGCAGTTCTTC. As protein: CASRSSGGPRNEQFF.